What follows is one TCR beta chain and its context. These data belong to a study of blood T cell repertoires in COVID-19. The germline V gene encodes CDR1 LGHDT and CDR2 YNNKEL (reference sequence). J lost 5 bases, V lost 3 bases, and 4 bases had no gene match. This CDR3 is 14 amino acids long. The repertoire was sequenced with immunoSEQ multiplex PCR; TCRdb's copy has only in-frame clones and lacks some. The repertoire holds some 270,000 clones, with around 86% as singletons. The TCR comes from a man in his forties or fifties with active or convalescent COVID-19. Specimen: peripheral blood. The rearrangement links TRBV3-1 (or the pseudogene TRBV3-2) to TRBJ2-5; 9 bases map to TRBD2. As DNA, the CDR3 is TGTGCCAGCAGCCATGCGGGGGGGCTTGAGACCCAGTACTTC. This encodes CASSHAGGLETQYF.